These T cell receptor beta chains were read from a single sample in a study of cytomegalovirus exposure and HLA in healthy donors. The repertoire was sequenced with immunoSEQ multiplex PCR; TCRdb's copy has only in-frame clones and lacks some. The sample consists of 150,000 to 200,000 clones, about 75% of them appearing once. The sequencing sample was made of PBMCs. All receptors come from a female donor in good health and CMV-seronegative. The CDR3 runs from the conserved cysteine through the conserved F or W. D genes are given only for firm matches. Part of the rows lack a size; the others show once, few, many or a class for expanded clones.

d_gene	v_gene	j_gene	abundance	len	CDR3nt	CDR3aa
-	TRBV7-8	TRBJ1-1	-	15	TGTGCCAGCAGCTTAGCCGGGACATACGCCGCGCAAGCTTTCTTT	CASSLAGTYAAQAFF
-	TRBV19	TRBJ2-7	-	14	TGTGCCAGTAGTATACGCGAAAGTACCTACGAGCAGTACTTC	CASSIRESTYEQYF
-	TRBV19	TRBJ1-1	-	14	TGTGCCAGTAGTATAGATCTGGAGGATCCTGAAGCTTTCTTT	CASSIDLEDPEAFF
-	TRBV9	TRBJ2-6	-	17	TGTGCCAGCAGTGCAACCGGCGGGGAGACTGGGGCCAACGTCCTGACTTTC	CASSATGGETGANVLTF
TRBD1	TRBV19	TRBJ1-5	few	14	TGTGCCAGTAGTGCCACAGGGGGTAGACAGCCCCAGCATTTT	CASSATGGRQPQHF
-	TRBV6-5	TRBJ1-5	-	12	TGTGCCAGCACCATATACGGGGGGCCCCAGCATTTT	CASTIYGGPQHF
-	TRBV18	TRBJ2-7	-	12	TGTGCCAGCTCACTTTCTCCCTACGAGCAGTACTTC	CASSLSPYEQYF
TRBD2	TRBV11-3	TRBJ2-5	-	16	TGTGCCAGCAGCTTAGGGGTAGCGGGGGACCAAGAGACCCAGTACTTC	CASSLGVAGDQETQYF
-	TRBV5-1	TRBJ2-5	once	15	TGCGCCAGCCAGCTGGCGGGGGCGTACCAAGAGACCCAGTACTTC	CASQLAGAYQETQYF
TRBD1	TRBV6-5	TRBJ1-3	-	15	TGTGCCAGCAGAGTACGACAGGGGTCCGGAAACACCATATATTTT	CASRVRQGSGNTIYF
-	TRBV18	TRBJ2-7	-	14	TGTGCCAGCTCACCCTCGGGGTCATCCTACGAGCAGTACTTC	CASSPSGSSYEQYF
-	TRBV28	TRBJ1-3	-	15	TGTGCCAGCACCTCCTCCTCGAGCTCTGGAAACACCATATATTTT	CASTSSSSSGNTIYF
-	TRBV7-2	TRBJ1-6	-	11	TGTGCCAGCAGCTTAGGGCATGCCCTCCACTTT	CASSLGHALHF
-	TRBV5-1	TRBJ2-7	-	14	TGCGCCAGCAGCTTCGGGGATATCACGGACGAGCAGTACTTC	CASSFGDITDEQYF
-	TRBV7-9	TRBJ2-5	few	18	TGTGCCAGCAGCCTAGGAAGAGTGGGAGGGGGGTTTCAAGAGACCCAGTACTTC	CASSLGRVGGGFQETQYF
-	TRBV27	TRBJ1-2	-	14	TGTGCCAGCAGCCCCTCTGGACTGAGCTATGGCTACACCTTC	CASSPSGLSYGYTF